This T cell receptor beta chain was retrieved from a study of T-cell memory formation after mild COVID-19. Broader study findings: Contracting CD8+ clones were enriched in EMRA, CD4+ mainly in CM and EM. Within pre-infection memory, some responding clones were found, suggesting cross-reactive memory joined.

V was shortened by 3 bases and J by 11 bases, with 22 bases between the two germline ends. This CDR3 has 15 amino acids. From germline, CDR1 is MGHRA and CDR2 YSYEKL. This clonotype was counted a few times. Its antigen is unidentified. MiXCR, run by TCRdb on the 5' RACE reads, gives a single entry per CDR3 protein. Of hundreds of thousands of distinct CDR3 sequences listed, roughly 20% are singletons. The gene calls are TRBV4-1 and TRBJ1-1, with D unclear. The sequencing input was PBMCs or a T cell subset sorted from them (not recorded which). The receptor comes from an adult woman who had mild COVID-19 (a few samples of this study predate the infection). Cell type and time point are not known. The CDR3 region is CASSHRPRGAPQAFF. The CDR3, as DNA: TGCGCCAGCAGCCACCGCCCCCGGGGTGCTCCCCAGGCTTTCTTT.